The 9 T cell receptor beta chains reported below all come from one sample, sequenced in a study of T-cell memory formation after mild COVID-19 (dated by TCRdb to the early 2020s). Library preparation employed 5' RACE. The sequencer listed for this sample is Illumina NovaSeq 6000. In TCRdb, the public reads were trimmed at Q25 with fastp and aligned with MiXCR, with productive beta chains retained. Here each entry gathers all rows of one CDR3 protein and keeps the most common genes and DNA. In this sample the table shows roughly 110,000 distinct CDR3 sequences, around 14% of which occur a single time. The ten largest clones take up about 39% of the sample. Sequencing was carried out using PBMCs or a T cell subset sorted from them (not recorded which). Receptors were obtained from a man between 18 and 29 years old who had mild COVID-19 (a few samples of this study predate the infection). The sample titles of this study are shuffled in the database, so cell type and time point are left out; the donor was told from shared clones.

V gene TRBV28 combines with J gene TRBJ1-5; D is undetermined. Germline V gives CDR1 MDHEN, CDR2 SYDVKM. The CDR3 is 13 residues long. Trimming removed 5 bases from V and 14 bases from J, with 19 bases in between. CDR3 nucleotide sequence: TGTGCCAGCAGTGACCCCGTGGGCATCGGGAAGCATTTT. Its protein product is CASSDPVGIGKHF.

The chain combines TRBV14 with TRBJ1-6; D ambiguous. This CDR3 spans 14 amino acids. V was shortened by 4 bases and J by 10 bases, with 14 bases between the two germline ends. Per the germline V gene, CDR1 is SGHDN and CDR2 is FVKESK. Here the CDR3 reads CASSRTKTRSPLHF. For the CDR3, the DNA is TGTGCCAGCAGCCGTACGAAAACGAGATCACCCCTCCACTTT.

This clonotype has more than one count but fewer than ten. The chain combines TRBV12-3 or TRBV12-4 with TRBJ1-1; the D is unclear. V lost 3 bases and J lost 1, with 9 bases in between. This CDR3 contains 14 residues. CDR3 amino acids: CASSLQSQNTEAFF. CDR3 coding DNA: TGTGCCAGCAGTTTGCAGAGTCAGAACACTGAAGCTTTCTTT.

J is TRBJ2-3 and V is TRBV4-2, with D unresolved. This CDR3 comprises 16 residues. Germline CDR1 LGHNA, CDR2 YNFKEQ. V was clipped by 0 bases and J by 0 bases, with 10 bases between them. The CDR3, as DNA: TGTGCCAGCAGCCAAGATAGAGGCACTAGCACAGATACGCAGTATTTT. It specifies CASSQDRGTSTDTQYF.

This clonotype has only a few counts. The chain is built from TRBV7-9 and TRBJ1-2, with 11 bases identical to TRBD1. V lost 5 bases, J lost 8 bases, and 7 bases stayed unmatched. Germline V CDR1 and CDR2: SEHNR, FQNEAQ (reference sequence). The CDR3 has 14 residues. The CDR3 coding sequence is TGTGCCAGCAGCCCTGGACAGGGGGCGGGAGGCTACACCTTC. Translation: CASSPGQGAGGYTF.

The chain recombines TRBV5-4 with TRBJ2-3, with TRBD2 matching over 9 bases. CDR1 is SGHNT and CDR2 is YYREEE in the germline V gene (reference sequence). The J segment lost 1 base and the V segment lost 4 bases, leaving 4 bases of the junction unmatched. The CDR3 has 15 residues. The CDR3 here is CASSVVAGGTDTQYF. The CDR3 DNA follows: TGTGCCAGCAGCGTTGTAGCGGGGGGCACAGATACGCAGTATTTT.

The genes are TRBV11-2 and TRBJ2-4; D is perhaps TRBD2 (6 bases). Germline V CDR1 and CDR2: SGHAT, FQNNGV. CDR3 length equals 15 residues. V was clipped by 1 base and J by 8 bases, with 15 bases between them. The CDR3 DNA sequence: TGTGCCAGCAGCTTAGCAACGAGGAGGGTAGACATTCAGTACTTC. Amino acid sequence: CASSLATRRVDIQYF.

The chain couples TRBV7-8 to TRBJ1-3; D possibly corresponds to TRBD1 (6 bases). The CDR3 consists of 15 residues. The V end lost 6 bases, the J end lost 3 bases, and 15 bases lay between the germline ends. Germline CDR1 and CDR2: SGHVS and FQNEAQ. CDR3 sequence (DNA): TGTGCCAGCAGTCAAGAGGGGGGGCTTGGAAACACCATATATTTT. This encodes CASSQEGGLGNTIYF.

This clonotype appeared a few times. This sequence joins TRBV5-1 and TRBJ1-1; maybe TRBD1 (5 bases). The CDR3 extends over 14 amino acids. Between the trimmed V and J ends, which lost 0 bases and 3 bases, there was a span of 9 bases. Germline V lookup: CDR1 SGHRS, CDR2 YFSETQ. The CDR3 coding sequence is TGCGCCAGCAGCTTGGAGGGGCGGCACACTGAAGCTTTCTTT. Its translation: CASSLEGRHTEAFF.